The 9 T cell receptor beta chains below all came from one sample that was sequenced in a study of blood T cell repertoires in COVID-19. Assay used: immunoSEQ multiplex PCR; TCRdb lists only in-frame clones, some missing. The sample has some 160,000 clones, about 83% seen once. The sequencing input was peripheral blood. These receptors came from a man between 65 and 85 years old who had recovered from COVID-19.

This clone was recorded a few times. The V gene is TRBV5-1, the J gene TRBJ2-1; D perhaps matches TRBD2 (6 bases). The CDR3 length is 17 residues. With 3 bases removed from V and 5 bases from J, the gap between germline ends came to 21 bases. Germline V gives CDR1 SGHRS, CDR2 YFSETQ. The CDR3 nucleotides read TGCGCCAGCAGCTCCGCTAGCGACCTCCTAACGCACAATGAGCAGTTCTTC. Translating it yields CASSSASDLLTHNEQFF. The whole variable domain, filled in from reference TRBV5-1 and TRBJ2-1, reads KAGVTQTPRYLIKTRGQQVTLSCSPISGHRSVSWYQQTPGQGLQFLFEYFSETQRNKGNFPGRFSGRQFSNSRSEMNVSTLELGDSALYLCASSSASDLLTHNEQFFGPGTRLTVL.

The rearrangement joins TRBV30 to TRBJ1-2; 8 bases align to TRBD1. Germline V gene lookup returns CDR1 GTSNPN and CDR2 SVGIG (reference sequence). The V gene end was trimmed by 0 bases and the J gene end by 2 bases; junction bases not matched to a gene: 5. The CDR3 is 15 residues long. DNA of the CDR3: TGTGCCTGGAGTGTATTGGGGGACAGGAACTATGGCTACACCTTC. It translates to CAWSVLGDRNYGYTF.

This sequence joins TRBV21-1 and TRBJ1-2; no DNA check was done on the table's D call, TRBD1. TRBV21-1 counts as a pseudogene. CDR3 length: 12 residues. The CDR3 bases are TGTGCCAGCAGAGTTCAGGTCTATGGCTACACCTTC. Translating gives CASRVQVYGYTF.

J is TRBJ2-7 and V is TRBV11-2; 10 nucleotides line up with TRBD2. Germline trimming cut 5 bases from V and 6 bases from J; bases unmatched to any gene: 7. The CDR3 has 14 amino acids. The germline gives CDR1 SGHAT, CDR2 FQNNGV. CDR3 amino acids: CASSPGLAAFEQYF. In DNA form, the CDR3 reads TGTGCCAGCAGCCCCGGACTAGCGGCCTTCGAGCAGTACTTC.

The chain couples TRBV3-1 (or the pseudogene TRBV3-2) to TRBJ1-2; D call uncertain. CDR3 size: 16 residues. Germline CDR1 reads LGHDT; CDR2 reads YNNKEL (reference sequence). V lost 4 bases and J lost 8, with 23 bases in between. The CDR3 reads CASSPTSSPQSWGYTF. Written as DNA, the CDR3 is TGTGCCAGCAGCCCCACATCATCCCCCCAGTCTTGGGGCTACACCTTC.

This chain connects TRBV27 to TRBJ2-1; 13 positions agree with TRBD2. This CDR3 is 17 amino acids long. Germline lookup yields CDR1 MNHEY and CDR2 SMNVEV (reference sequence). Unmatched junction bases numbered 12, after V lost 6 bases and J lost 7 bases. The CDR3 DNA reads TGTGCCAGCAGGGGACTAGCGGGATCCCAGACCGGTAATGAGCAGTTCTTC. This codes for CASRGLAGSQTGNEQFF.

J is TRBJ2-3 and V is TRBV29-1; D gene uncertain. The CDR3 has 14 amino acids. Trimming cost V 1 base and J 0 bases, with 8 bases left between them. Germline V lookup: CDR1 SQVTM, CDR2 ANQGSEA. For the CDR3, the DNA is TGCAGCGTTGAAGTACTACTTAGCACAGATACGCAGTATTTT. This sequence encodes CSVEVLLSTDTQYF.

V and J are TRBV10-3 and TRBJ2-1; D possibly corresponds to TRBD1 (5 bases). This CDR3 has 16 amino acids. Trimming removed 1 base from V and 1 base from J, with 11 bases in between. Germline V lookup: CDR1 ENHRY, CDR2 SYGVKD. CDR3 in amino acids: CAISEYVRTSYNEQFF. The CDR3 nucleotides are TGTGCCATCAGTGAGTACGTCAGGACATCCTACAATGAGCAGTTCTTC.

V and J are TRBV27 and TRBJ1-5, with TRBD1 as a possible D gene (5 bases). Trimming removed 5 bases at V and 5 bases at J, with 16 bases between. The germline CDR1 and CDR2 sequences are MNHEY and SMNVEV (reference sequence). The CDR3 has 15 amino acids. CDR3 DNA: TGTGCCAGCAGTCGGTCGGGGGGTGTCTATCAGCCCCAGCATTTT. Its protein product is CASSRSGGVYQPQHF.